What follows is one T cell receptor beta chain and its context. The antigen remains unidentified. The sample comes from a study of monozygotic twins with inflammatory bowel disease. Study-level results: Distinction of different T cell subtypes was not possible. Nothing supported a single strong signal or clonotype that was associated with IBD.

After re-calling the 5' RACE reads, TCRdb lists one entry per CDR3 protein, DNA absent. The ten most abundant clones cover 7.4% of a sample with tens of thousands of distinct CDR3 sequences. The CDR3 loop spans 13 amino acids. The sample consisted of blood. The sequence derives from a human donor with ulcerative colitis or Crohn's disease, or a healthy co-twin of an affected twin (not recorded which). The rearrangement links TRBV12-3 or TRBV12-4 to TRBJ2-1. Here the CDR3 reads CASSLAGLYEQFF.